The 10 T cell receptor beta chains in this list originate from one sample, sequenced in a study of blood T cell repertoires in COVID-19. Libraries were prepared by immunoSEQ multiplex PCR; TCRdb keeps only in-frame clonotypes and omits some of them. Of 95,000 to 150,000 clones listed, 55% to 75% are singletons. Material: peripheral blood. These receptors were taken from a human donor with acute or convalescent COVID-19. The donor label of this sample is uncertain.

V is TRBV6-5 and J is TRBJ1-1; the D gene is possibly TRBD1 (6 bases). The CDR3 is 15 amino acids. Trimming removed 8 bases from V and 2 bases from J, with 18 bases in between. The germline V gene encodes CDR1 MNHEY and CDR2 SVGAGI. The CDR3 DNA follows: TGTGCCAGCTCCACCCCGGAGACAGGTAACACTGAAGCTTTCTTT. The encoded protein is CASSTPETGNTEAFF.

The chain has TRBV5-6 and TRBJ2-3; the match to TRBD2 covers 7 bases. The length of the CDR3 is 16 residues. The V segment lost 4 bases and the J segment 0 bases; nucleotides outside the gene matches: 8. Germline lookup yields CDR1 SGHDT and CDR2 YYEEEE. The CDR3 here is CASSPGLGVSTDTQYF. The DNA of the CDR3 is TGTGCCAGCAGCCCCGGACTAGGTGTTAGCACAGATACGCAGTATTTT. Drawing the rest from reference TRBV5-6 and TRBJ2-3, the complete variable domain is DAGVTQSPTHLIKTRGQQVTLRCSPKSGHDTVSWYQQALGQGPQFIFQYYEEEERQRGNFPDRFSGHQFPNYSSELNVNALLLGDSALYLCASSPGLGVSTDTQYFGPGTRLTVL.

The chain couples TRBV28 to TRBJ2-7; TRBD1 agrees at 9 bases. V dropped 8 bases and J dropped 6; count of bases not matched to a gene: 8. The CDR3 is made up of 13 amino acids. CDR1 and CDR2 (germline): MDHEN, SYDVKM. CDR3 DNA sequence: TGTGCCAGCCAGGGACAGGGAGTTGGCGAGCAGTACTTC. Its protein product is CASQGQGVGEQYF. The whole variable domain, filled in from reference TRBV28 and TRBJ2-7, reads DVKVTQSSRYLVKRTGEKVFLECVQDMDHENMFWYRQDPGLGLRLIYFSYDVKMKEKGDIPEGYSVSREKKERFSLILESASTNQTSMYLCASQGQGVGEQYFGPGTRLTVT.

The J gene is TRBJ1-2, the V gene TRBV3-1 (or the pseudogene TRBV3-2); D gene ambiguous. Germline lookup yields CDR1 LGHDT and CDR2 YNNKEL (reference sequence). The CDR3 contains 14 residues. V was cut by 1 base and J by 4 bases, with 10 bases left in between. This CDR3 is CASSQVSGSYGYTF. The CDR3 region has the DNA TGTGCCAGCAGCCAAGTTTCGGGGAGCTATGGCTACACCTTC.

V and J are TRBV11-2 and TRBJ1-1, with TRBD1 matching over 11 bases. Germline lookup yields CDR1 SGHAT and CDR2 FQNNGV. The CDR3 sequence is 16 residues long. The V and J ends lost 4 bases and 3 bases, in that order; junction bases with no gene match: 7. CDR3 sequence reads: CASSSGQGARDTEAFF. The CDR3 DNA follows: TGTGCCAGCAGCTCCGGACAGGGGGCGCGGGACACTGAAGCTTTCTTT.

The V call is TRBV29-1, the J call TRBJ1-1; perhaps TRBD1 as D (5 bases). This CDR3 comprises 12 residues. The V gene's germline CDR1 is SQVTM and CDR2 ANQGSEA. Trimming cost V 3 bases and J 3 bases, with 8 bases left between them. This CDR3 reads CSVDREDTEAFF. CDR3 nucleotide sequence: TGCAGCGTTGACAGGGAGGACACTGAAGCTTTCTTT.

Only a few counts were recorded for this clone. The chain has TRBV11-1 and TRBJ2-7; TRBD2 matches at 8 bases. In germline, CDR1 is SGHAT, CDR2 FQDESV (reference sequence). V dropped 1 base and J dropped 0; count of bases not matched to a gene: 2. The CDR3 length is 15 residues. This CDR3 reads CASSLDRGGSYEQYF. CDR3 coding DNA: TGTGCCAGCAGCTTAGATCGGGGGGGCTCCTACGAGCAGTACTTC.

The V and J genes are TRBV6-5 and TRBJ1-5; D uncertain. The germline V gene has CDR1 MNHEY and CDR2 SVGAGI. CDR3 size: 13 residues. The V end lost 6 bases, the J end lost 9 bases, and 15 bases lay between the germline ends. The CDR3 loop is CASSDGLTGPQHF. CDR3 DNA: TGTGCCAGCAGCGACGGGTTAACGGGGCCCCAGCATTTT.

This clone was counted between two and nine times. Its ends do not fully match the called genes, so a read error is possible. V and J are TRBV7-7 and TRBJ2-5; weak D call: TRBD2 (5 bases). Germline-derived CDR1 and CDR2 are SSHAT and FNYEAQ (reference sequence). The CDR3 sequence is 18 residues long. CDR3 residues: CASSHGRVATLLQETQYF. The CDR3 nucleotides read TGTGCTAGCAGCCACGGTCGGGTAGCGACCTTACTCCAAGAGACCCAGTACTTC.

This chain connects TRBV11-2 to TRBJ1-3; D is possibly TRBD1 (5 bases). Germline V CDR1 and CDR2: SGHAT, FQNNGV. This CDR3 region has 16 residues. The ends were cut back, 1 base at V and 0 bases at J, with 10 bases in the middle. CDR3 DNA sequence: TGTGCCAGCAGCTTAGGCCCAGACAGCTCTGGAAACACCATATATTTT. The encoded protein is CASSLGPDSSGNTIYF.